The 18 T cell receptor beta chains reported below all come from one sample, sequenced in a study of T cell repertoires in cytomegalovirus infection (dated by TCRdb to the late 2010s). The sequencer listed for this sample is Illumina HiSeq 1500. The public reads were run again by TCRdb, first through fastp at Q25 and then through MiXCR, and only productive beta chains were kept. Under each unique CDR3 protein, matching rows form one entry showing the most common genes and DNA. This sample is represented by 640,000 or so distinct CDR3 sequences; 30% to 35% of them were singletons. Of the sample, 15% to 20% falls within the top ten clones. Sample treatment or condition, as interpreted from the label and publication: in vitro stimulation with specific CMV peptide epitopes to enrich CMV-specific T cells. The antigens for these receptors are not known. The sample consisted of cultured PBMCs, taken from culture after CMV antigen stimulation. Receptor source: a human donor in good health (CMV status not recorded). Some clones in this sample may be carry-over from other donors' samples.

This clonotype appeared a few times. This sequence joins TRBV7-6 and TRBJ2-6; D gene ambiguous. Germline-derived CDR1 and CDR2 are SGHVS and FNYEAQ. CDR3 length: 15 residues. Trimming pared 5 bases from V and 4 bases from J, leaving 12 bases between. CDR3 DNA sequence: TGTGCCAGCAGCCCCATTAGGCTCGGGGCCAACGTCCTGACTTTC. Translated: CASSPIRLGANVLTF. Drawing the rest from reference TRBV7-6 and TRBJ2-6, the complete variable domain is GAGVSQSPRYKVTKRGQDVALRCDPISGHVSLYWYRQALGQGPEFLTYFNYEAQQDKSGLPNDRFSAERPEGSISTLTIQRTEQRDSAMYRCASSPIRLGANVLTFGAGSRLTVL.

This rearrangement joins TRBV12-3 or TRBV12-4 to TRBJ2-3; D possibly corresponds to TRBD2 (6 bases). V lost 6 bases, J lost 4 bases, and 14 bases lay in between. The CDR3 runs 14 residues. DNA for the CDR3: TGTGCCAGCAGACGCGGGGCGCCCGCAGATACGCAGTATTTT. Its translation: CASRRGAPADTQYF.

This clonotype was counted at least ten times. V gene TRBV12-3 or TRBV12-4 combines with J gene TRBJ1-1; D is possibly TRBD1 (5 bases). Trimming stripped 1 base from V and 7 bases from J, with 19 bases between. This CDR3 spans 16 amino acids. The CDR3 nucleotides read TGTGCCAGCAGTTTAGAAGGCCGCCACCAGGGCGGTGAAGCTTTCTTT. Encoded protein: CASSLEGRHQGGEAFF.

The CDR3 DNA follows: TGCGCCAGCACCGGGTCAGTTTGGGACACTGAAGCTTTCTTT. This translates into CASTGSVWDTEAFF. The chain joins TRBV4-3 to TRBJ1-1, with D unresolved. CDR1 LGHNA and CDR2 YSLEER come from the germline V gene. Between the trimmed V and J ends, which lost 7 bases and 3 bases, there was a span of 15 bases. The CDR3 length is 14 residues.

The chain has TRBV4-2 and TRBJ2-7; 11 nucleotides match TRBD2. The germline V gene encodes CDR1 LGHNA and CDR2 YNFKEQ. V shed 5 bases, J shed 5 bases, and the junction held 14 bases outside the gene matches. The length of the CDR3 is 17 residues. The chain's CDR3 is CASSLTSGAYPVDEQYF. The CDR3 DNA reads TGTGCCAGCAGCTTGACTAGCGGGGCCTATCCGGTCGACGAGCAGTACTTC.

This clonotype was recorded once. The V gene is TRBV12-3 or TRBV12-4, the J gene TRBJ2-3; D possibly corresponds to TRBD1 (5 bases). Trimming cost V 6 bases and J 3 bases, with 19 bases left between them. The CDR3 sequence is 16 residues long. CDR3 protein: CASRHRVTQGTDTQYF. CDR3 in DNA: TGTGCCAGCAGACATAGGGTGACGCAGGGTACAGATACGCAGTATTTT.

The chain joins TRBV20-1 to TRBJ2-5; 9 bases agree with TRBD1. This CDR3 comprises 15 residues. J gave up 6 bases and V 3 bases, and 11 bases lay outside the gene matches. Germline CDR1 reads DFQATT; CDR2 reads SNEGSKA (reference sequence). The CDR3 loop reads CSASETGQGFKTQYF. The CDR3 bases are TGCAGTGCTAGCGAAACGGGACAGGGTTTTAAGACCCAGTACTTC.

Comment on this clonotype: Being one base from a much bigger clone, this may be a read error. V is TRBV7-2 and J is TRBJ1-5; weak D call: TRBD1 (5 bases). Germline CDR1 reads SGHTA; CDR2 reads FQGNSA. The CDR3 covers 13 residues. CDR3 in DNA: TGTGCCAGCAGCCAAGGACAATATCAGCCCCAGAATTTT. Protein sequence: CASSQGQYQPQNF.

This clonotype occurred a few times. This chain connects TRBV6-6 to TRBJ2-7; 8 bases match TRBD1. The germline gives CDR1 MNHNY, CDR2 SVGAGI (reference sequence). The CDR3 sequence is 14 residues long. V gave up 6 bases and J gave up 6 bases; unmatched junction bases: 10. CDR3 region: CASRQTGVILEQYF. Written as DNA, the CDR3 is TGTGCCAGCAGACAGACAGGGGTTATCCTCGAGCAGTACTTC.

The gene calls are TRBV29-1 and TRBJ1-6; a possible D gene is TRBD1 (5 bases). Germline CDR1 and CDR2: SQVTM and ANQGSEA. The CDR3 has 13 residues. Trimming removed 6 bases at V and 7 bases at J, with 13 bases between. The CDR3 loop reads CSVRDGRNSPLHF. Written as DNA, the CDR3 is TGCAGCGTCCGGGACGGACGAAATTCACCCCTCCACTTT.

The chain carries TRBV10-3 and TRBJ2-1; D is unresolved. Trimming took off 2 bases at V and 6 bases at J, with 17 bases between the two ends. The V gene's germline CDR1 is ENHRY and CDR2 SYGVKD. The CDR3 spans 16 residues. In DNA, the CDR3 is TGTGCCATCAGTGAGACCGCACAACCCCCACTCAATGAGCAGTTCTTC. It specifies CAISETAQPPLNEQFF.

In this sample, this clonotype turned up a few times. The CDR3 region has the DNA TGTGCCAGCACCAGAACAGGGTTTGGTGGCTACACCTTC. Translated, it gives CASTRTGFGGYTF. The gene calls are TRBV28 and TRBJ1-2; weak D call: TRBD1 (6 bases). The CDR3 contains 13 residues. V was trimmed by 7 bases and J by 7 bases, leaving 16 bases between them. Germline loops: CDR1 MDHEN, CDR2 SYDVKM.

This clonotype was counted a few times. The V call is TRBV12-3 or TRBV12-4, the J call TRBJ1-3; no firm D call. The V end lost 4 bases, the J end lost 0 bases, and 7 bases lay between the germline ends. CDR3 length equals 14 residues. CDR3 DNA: TGTGCCAGCAGTTACCGGTTCTCTGGAAACACCATATATTTT. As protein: CASSYRFSGNTIYF.

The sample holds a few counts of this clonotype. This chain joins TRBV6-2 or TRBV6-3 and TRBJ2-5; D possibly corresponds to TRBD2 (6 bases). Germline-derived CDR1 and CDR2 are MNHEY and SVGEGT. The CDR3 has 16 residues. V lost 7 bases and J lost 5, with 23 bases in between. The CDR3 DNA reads TGTGCCAGCAACAGACTGGGAGCGGACGGAGGGGAGACCCAGTACTTC. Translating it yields CASNRLGADGGETQYF.

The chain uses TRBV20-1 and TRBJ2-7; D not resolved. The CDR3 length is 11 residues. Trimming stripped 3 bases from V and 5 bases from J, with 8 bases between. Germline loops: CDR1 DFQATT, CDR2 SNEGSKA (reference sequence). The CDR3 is CSASTTDEQYF. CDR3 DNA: TGCAGTGCTAGTACCACCGACGAGCAGTACTTC.

The CDR3 loop is CASEAFANTGELFF. CDR3 DNA sequence: TGCGCCAGCGAAGCTTTCGCGAACACCGGGGAGCTGTTTTTT. The genes are TRBV4-1 and TRBJ2-2, with D hard to call. Looked up from germline, CDR1 is MGHRA and CDR2 is YSYEKL. CDR3 length: 14 amino acids. V was shortened by 8 bases and J by 0 bases, with 10 bases between the two germline ends.

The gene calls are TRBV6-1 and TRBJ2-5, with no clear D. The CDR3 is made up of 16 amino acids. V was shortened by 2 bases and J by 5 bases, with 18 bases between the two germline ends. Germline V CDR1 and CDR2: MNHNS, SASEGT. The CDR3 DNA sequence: TGTGCCAGCAGTGAAAGGCCCATCCCCCCTCGGGAGACCCAGTACTTC. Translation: CASSERPIPPRETQYF.

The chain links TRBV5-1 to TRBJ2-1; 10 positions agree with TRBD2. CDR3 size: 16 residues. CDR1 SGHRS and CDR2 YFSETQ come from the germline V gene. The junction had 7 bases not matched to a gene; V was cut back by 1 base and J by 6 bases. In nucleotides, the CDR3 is TGCGCCAGCAGCTTGTATCGAGCGGGGGGGCCCAATGAGCAGTTCTTC. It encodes CASSLYRAGGPNEQFF.